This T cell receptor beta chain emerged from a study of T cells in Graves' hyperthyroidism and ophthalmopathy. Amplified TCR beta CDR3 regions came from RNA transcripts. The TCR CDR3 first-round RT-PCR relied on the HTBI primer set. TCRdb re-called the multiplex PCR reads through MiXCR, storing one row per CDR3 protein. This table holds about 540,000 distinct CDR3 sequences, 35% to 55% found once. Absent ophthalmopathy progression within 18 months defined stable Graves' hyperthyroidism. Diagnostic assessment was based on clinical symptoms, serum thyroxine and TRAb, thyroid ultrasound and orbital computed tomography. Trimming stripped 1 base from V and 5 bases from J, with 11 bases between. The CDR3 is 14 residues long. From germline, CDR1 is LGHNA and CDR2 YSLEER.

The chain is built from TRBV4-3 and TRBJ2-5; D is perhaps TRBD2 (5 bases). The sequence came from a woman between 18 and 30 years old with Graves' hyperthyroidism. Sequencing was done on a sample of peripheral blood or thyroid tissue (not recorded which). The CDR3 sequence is CASSQGTRTETQYF. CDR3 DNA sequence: TGCGCCAGCAGCCAAGGAACTAGGACGGAGACCCAGTACTTC.